This TCR beta chain is from a study of blood T cell repertoires in COVID-19. In the original workflow: Researchers report that nucleated cell counts were estimated from reference gene primer amplification. The repertoire was sequenced with immunoSEQ multiplex PCR; TCRdb's copy has only in-frame clones and lacks some. Clone size and V and J calls were adopted from that table, with D and trimming inferred from the DNA. Here the sample spans over 450,000 clones, roughly 89% being singletons. Germline CDR1 MNHEY, CDR2 SVGAGI. This CDR3 is 15 amino acids long. With 6 bases removed from V and 0 bases from J, the gap between germline ends came to 9 bases.

This receptor was obtained from a young man with COVID-19, enrolled during active disease. The chain combines TRBV6-5 with TRBJ1-6; D ambiguous. Specimen: peripheral blood. The DNA for the CDR3 is TGTGCCAGCAGGAGCCGGGGCTCCTATAATTCACCCCTCCACTTT. As protein: CASRSRGSYNSPLHF.